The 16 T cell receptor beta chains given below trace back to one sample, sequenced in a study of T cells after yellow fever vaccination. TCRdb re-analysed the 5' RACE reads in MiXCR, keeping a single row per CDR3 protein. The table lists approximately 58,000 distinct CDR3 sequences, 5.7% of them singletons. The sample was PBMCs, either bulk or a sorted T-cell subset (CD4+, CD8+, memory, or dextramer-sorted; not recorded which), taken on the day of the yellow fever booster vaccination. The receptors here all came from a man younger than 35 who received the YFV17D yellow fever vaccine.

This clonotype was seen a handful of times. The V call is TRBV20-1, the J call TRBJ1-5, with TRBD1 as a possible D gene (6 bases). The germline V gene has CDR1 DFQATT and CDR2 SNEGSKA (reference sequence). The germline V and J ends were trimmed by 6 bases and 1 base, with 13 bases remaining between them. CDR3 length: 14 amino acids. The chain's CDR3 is CSASPGASNQPQHF. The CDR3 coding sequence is TGCAGTGCATCTCCAGGGGCGAGCAATCAGCCCCAGCATTTT.

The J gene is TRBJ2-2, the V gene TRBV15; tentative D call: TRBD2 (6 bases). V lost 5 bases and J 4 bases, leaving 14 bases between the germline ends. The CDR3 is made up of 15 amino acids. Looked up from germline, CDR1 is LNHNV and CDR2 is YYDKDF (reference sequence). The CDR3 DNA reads TGTGCCACCAGCCTCCACCGGAGGGTCACCGGGGAGCTGTTTTTT. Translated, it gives CATSLHRRVTGELFF.

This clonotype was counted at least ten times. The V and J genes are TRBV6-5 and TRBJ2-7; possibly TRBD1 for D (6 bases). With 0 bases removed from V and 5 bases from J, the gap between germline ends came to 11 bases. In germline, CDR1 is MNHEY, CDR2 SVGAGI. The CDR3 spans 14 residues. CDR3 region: CASSYSLGADEQYV. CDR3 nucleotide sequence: TGTGCCAGCAGTTACTCGTTGGGGGCCGACGAGCAGTACGTC.

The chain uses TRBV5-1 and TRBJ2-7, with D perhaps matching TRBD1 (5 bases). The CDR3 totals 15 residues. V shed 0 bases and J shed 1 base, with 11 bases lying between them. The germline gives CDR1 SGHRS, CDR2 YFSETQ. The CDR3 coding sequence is TGCGCCAGCAGCTTGGGAGCGCAGGGATCCTACGAGCAGTACTTC. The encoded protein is CASSLGAQGSYEQYF.

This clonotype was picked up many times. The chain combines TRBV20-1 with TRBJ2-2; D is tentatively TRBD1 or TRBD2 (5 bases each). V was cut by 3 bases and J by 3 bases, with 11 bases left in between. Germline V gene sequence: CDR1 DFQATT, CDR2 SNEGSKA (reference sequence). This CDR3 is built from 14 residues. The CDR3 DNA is TGCAGTGCTAGGAGGGGTGTTTACACCGGGGAGCTGTTTTTT. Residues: CSARRGVYTGELFF.

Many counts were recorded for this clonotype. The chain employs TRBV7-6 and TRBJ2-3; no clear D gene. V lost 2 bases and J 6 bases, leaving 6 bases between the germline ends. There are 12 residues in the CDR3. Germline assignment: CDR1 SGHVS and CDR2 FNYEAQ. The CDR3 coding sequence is TGTGCCAGCAGCTTAAGTGGGGATACGCAGTATTTT. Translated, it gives CASSLSGDTQYF.

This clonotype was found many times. CDR3 residues: CASRRTTALSTEAFF. The CDR3, as DNA: TGTGCCAGCAGGCGAACGACAGCACTAAGCACTGAAGCTTTCTTT. The V gene is TRBV6-6, the J gene TRBJ1-1; tentatively, D is TRBD1 (5 bases). The CDR3 spans 15 residues. V was cut by 6 bases and J by 4 bases, with 18 bases left in between. Germline CDR1 MNHNY, CDR2 SVGAGI (reference sequence).

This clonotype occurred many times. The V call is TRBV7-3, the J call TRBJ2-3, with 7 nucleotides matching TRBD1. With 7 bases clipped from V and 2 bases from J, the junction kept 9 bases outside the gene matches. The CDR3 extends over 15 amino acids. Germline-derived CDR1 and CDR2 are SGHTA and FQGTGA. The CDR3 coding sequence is TGTGCCAGCACCACCACAGGGGATTACACAGATACGCAGTATTTT. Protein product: CASTTTGDYTDTQYF.

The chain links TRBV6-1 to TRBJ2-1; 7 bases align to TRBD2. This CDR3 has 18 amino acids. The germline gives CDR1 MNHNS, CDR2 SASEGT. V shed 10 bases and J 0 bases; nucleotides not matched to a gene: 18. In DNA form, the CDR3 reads TGTGCCACCCCGGGTAGCGGGTACATGACGAGCTCCTACAATGAGCAGTTCTTC. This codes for CATPGSGYMTSSYNEQFF.

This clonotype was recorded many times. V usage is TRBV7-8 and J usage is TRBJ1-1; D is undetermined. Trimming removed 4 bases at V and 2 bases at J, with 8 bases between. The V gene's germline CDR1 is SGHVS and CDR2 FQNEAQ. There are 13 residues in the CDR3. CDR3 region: CASSSTINTEAFF. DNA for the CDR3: TGTGCCAGCAGCTCCACTATAAACACTGAAGCTTTCTTT.

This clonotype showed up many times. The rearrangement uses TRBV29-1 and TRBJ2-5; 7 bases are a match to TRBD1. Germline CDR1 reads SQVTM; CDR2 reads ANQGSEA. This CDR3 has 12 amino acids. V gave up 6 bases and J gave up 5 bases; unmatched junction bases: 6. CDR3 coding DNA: TGCAGCGTAACAGGGGTCGAGGAGACCCAGTACTTC. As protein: CSVTGVEETQYF.

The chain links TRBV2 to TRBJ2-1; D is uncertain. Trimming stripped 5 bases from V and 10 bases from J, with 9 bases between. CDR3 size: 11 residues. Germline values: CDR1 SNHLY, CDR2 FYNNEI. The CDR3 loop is CASSSENEQFF. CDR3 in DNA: TGTGCCAGCAGTTCGGAAAACGAGCAGTTCTTC.

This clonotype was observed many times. CDR3 sequence: CASSGTGGSTEAFF. The DNA for the CDR3 is TGTGCCAGCAGCGGGACAGGGGGCAGCACTGAAGCTTTCTTT. The chain uses TRBV9 and TRBJ1-1, with 11 bases fitting TRBD1. CDR1 is SGDLS and CDR2 is YYNGEE in the germline V gene. The V segment lost 3 bases and the J segment 4 bases; nucleotides outside the gene matches: 2. The CDR3 loop spans 14 amino acids.

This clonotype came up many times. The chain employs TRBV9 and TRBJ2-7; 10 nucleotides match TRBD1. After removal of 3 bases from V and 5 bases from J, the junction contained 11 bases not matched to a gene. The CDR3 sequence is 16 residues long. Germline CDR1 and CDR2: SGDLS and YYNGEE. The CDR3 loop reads CASSAPYGTGEHEQYV. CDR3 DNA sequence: TGTGCCAGCAGCGCTCCTTACGGGACAGGGGAACACGAGCAGTACGTC.

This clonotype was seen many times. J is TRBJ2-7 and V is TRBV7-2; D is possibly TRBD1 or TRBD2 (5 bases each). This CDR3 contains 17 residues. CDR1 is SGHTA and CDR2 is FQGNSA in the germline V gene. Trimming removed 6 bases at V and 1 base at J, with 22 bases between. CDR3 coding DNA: TGTGCCAGCAGTGCGACTCCGTCTTGGGACCTTTCCTACGAGCAGTACGTC. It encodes CASSATPSWDLSYEQYV.

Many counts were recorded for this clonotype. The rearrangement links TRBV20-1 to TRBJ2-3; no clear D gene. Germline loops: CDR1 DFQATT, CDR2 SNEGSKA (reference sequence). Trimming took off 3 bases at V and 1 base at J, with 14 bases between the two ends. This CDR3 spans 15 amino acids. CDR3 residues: CSASGFLSRTDTQYF. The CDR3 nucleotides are TGCAGTGCTAGCGGTTTCTTAAGTCGCACAGATACGCAGTATTTT.